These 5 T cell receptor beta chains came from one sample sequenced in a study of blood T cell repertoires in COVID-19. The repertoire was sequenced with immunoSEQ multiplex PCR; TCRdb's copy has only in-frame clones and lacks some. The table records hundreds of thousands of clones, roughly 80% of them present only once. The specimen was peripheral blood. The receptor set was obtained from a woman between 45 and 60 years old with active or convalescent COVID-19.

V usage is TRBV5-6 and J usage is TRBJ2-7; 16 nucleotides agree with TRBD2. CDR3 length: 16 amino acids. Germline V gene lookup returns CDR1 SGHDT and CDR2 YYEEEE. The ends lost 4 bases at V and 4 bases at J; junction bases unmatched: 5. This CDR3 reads CASSQGLAGGSYEQYF. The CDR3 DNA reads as TGTGCCAGCAGCCAGGGACTAGCGGGAGGGTCGTACGAGCAGTACTTC.

The CDR3 DNA is TGTGCCAGCAGCTTCTCTCTTGCGGGCCCCTACGAGCAGTACTTC. It encodes CASSFSLAGPYEQYF. This sequence joins TRBV5-8 and TRBJ2-7; a possible D gene is TRBD2 (5 bases). Germline V lookup: CDR1 SGHTS, CDR2 YDEGEE. V was trimmed by 2 bases and J by 2 bases, leaving 14 bases between them. The CDR3 runs to 15 residues. The variable domain in full, with the rest retrieved from reference TRBV5-8 and TRBJ2-7, is EAGVTQSPTHLIKTRGQQATLRCSPISGHTSVYWYQQALGLGLQFLLWYDEGEERNRGNFPPRFSGRQFPNYSSELNVNALELEDSALYLCASSFSLAGPYEQYFGPGTRLTVT.

The CDR3 DNA is TGTGCCATCAGTCAGAGCACAGGTAGCTATGGCTACACCTTC. Amino acids: CAISQSTGSYGYTF. V and J are TRBV10-3 and TRBJ1-2; a possible D gene is TRBD1 (5 bases). V lost 5 bases and J lost 4, with 14 bases in between. This CDR3 region has 14 residues. CDR1 is ENHRY, CDR2 SYGVKD, per germline.

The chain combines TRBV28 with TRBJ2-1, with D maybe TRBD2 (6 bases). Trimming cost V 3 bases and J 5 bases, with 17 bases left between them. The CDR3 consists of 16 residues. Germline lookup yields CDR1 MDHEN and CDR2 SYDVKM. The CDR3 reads CASSLEGRLWNNEQFF. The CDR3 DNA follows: TGTGCCAGCAGTTTGGAGGGCCGATTGTGGAACAATGAGCAGTTCTTC.

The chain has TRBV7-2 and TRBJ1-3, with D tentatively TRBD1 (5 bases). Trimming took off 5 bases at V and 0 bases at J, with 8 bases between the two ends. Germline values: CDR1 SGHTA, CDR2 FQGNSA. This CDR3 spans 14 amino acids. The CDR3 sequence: CASSATVSGNTIYF. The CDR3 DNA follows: TGTGCCAGCAGCGCGACAGTCTCTGGAAACACCATATATTTT.